This is a list of T cell receptor beta chains from one sample in a study of T cells in Graves' hyperthyroidism and ophthalmopathy. MiXCR, applied by TCRdb to the multiplex PCR reads, yields one record per CDR3 protein. The table shows some 650,000 distinct CDR3 sequences, with 15% to 20% occurring only once. The source material was blood. The origin of the receptors is a woman in her forties with Graves' ophthalmopathy. Each CDR3 is given with its conserved first and last residue. D genes are given only for firm matches. Not all rows give a size; the values are once, few, many and, for expanded clones, a class.

clone_size,d_call,v_call,j_call,cdr3_nt,cdr3_aa
many,.,TRBV11-2,TRBJ1-1,TGTGCCAGCAGCTCAGTTCTATCCACTGAAGCTTTCTTT,CASSSVLSTEAFF
.,.,TRBV29-1,TRBJ1-5,TGCAGCGTCCAGAATAGCGATAGCAATCAGCCCCAGCATTTT,CSVQNSDSNQPQHF
.,.,TRBV5-1,TRBJ2-5,TGCGCCAGCAGCCCAGTCTCTAGCAGGGAGACCCAGTACTTC,CASSPVSSRETQYF
.,TRBD2,TRBV11-2,TRBJ2-5,TGTGCCAGCAGCTTAGGTCAGCGGGGGGGCCTCGAGACCCAGTACTTC,CASSLGQRGGLETQYF
many,TRBD2,TRBV24-1,TRBJ2-1,TGTGCCACCAGTGATCCCGCAGCGGGGGGAAATGAGCAGTTCTTC,CATSDPAAGGNEQFF
.,TRBD2,TRBV7-8,TRBJ2-5,TGTGCCAGCAGCTTAGGGAGGCTAGCGGAAGAGACCCAGTACTTC,CASSLGRLAEETQYF
few,.,TRBV6-1,TRBJ1-4,TGTGCCAGCAGTGACCGGGATGGGGCAACTAATGAAAAACTGTTTTTT,CASSDRDGATNEKLFF
few,.,TRBV11-3,TRBJ2-3,TGTGCCAGCAGCCAGGGTAGGGGCAGAGATACGCAGTATTTT,CASSQGRGRDTQYF
.,TRBD2,TRBV6-2/TRBV6-3,TRBJ2-3,TGTGCCAGCAGCCGCAGACTAGCGGGAGGCAGCACAGATACGCAGTATTTT,CASSRRLAGGSTDTQYF
many,.,TRBV11-2,TRBJ2-3,TGTGCCAGCAGCCCCACCAGGGTAGGGAGAAGCACAGATACGCAGTATTTT,CASSPTRVGRSTDTQYF
few,TRBD2,TRBV10-3,TRBJ2-3,TGTGCCATCAGTGAGTCGAGGGCGGGGGCAGATACGCAGTATTTT,CAISESRAGADTQYF
few,TRBD1,TRBV19,TRBJ1-5,TGTGCCAGTAAGGTAGGGACAGGACCCAATCAGCCCCAGCATTTT,CASKVGTGPNQPQHF
many,.,TRBV19,TRBJ1-2,TGTGCCAGTAGTAGAGACAGCGGGCGCTACACCTTC,CASSRDSGRYTF
.,.,TRBV7-9,TRBJ1-1,TGTGCCAGCAGCTTATTATGGGGGGCAAACACTGAAGCTTTCTTT,CASSLLWGANTEAFF
.,TRBD1,TRBV28,TRBJ1-2,TGTGCCAGCAGTTTATCCTGGCTGACTAAGGCAGGGGGCCATGGCTACACCTTC,CASSLSWLTKAGGHGYTF
.,TRBD2,TRBV10-1,TRBJ2-5,TGCGCCAGCAATTCCCCCCGACTAGCGCACTCAGAGACCCAGTACTTC,CASNSPRLAHSETQYF
many,TRBD2,TRBV28,TRBJ2-2,TGTGCCAGCAGTTCGCCGTTAGCGGGAGCGTCCGGGGAGCTGTTTTTT,CASSSPLAGASGELFF
many,.,TRBV2,TRBJ1-2,TGTGCCAGCAGGGGGAGCAGCTCCTACTATGGCTACACCTTC,CASRGSSSYYGYTF
many,TRBD1,TRBV30,TRBJ1-1,TGTGCCTGGAAGCACAGGGGGCTTACGAACACTGAAGCTTTCTTT,CAWKHRGLTNTEAFF
many,.,TRBV3-1,TRBJ1-2,TGTGCCAGCAGCCAAGTGGGACGGGGTGGTGGCTACACCTTC,CASSQVGRGGGYTF
.,TRBD1,TRBV5-5,TRBJ2-1,TGTGCCAGCAGTTATGACAGGGGTGAGCAGTTCTTC,CASSYDRGEQFF
.,.,TRBV19,TRBJ2-1,TGTGCCAGTAGTATAGTCAGCAGGTACAATGAGCAGTTCTTC,CASSIVSRYNEQFF
many,.,TRBV28,TRBJ2-7,TGTGCCAGCAGTTTAAGCCAGGGTGGGTTCTACGAGCAGTACTTC,CASSLSQGGFYEQYF
.,TRBD2,TRBV2,TRBJ2-5,TGTGCCAGCAGTGGGCGGACTAGCGGGAGGAGGCAAGAGACCCAGTACTTC,CASSGRTSGRRQETQYF
once,.,TRBV20-1,TRBJ1-2,TGCAGTGCCGTAGACCAAACCTATGGCTACACCTTC,CSAVDQTYGYTF
many,.,TRBV27,TRBJ2-3,TGTGCCAGCAGTTTAGGGCCGGTGGGTATAGATACGCAGTATTTT,CASSLGPVGIDTQYF
many,.,TRBV30,TRBJ2-3,TGTGCCTGGAGGGCCCTTGGGAGCACAGATACGCAGTATTTT,CAWRALGSTDTQYF
few,.,TRBV20-1,TRBJ1-1,TGCAGTGCTAGAGATTTTTTGGTTGAAGCTTTCTTT,CSARDFLVEAFF
few,.,TRBV5-1,TRBJ2-4,TGCGCCAGCAGCTCCCGTGACGGGAAAAACATTCAGTACTTC,CASSSRDGKNIQYF
few,TRBD2,TRBV6-2/TRBV6-3,TRBJ2-2,TGTGCCAGCAGCCAACGACTAGCCTCAGGGGAGCTGTTTTTT,CASSQRLASGELFF
many,.,TRBV12-3/TRBV12-4,TRBJ2-3,TGTGCCAGCAGTTTAGGAGCCCCCTCAGATACGCAGTATTTT,CASSLGAPSDTQYF
many,.,TRBV28,TRBJ2-4,TGTGCCAGCACGGTCCCTAGCGAGTTGGCCAAAAACATTCAGTACTTC,CASTVPSELAKNIQYF
many,TRBD2,TRBV12-3/TRBV12-4,TRBJ2-3,TGTGCCAGCAGTGGGGAGGGCGGGACTAGCGGGAGTCGGCCCTTAGATACGCAGTATTTT,CASSGEGGTSGSRPLDTQYF
.,.,TRBV15,TRBJ1-1,TGTGCCACCAGCAGAGATGCTGACACTGAAGCTTTCTTT,CATSRDADTEAFF
many,.,TRBV20-1,TRBJ2-3,TGCAGTGCTAGAGGTACTAGCCGGGGCACAGATACGCAGTATTTT,CSARGTSRGTDTQYF
many,.,TRBV2,TRBJ2-7,TGTGCCAGCAGTGATGTGCTCCCTGCGGGCGAGCAGTACTTC,CASSDVLPAGEQYF
few,.,TRBV6-5,TRBJ1-1,TGTGCCAGCAGTTCAGGGTCGGCGAACACTGAAGCTTTCTTT,CASSSGSANTEAFF
few,TRBD1,TRBV29-1,TRBJ2-5,TGCAGCGTCGCCTCCGGGACAGGGGGAGAGACCCAGTACTTC,CSVASGTGGETQYF
.,TRBD1,TRBV20-1,TRBJ2-1,TGCAGTGCGGACCCGGGACAGCCGACACTCTACAATGAGCAGTTCTTC,CSADPGQPTLYNEQFF
many,TRBD2,TRBV7-9,TRBJ2-1,TGTGCCAGCAGCGTCGGGGGAGCGGGAGCCTATGAGCAGTTCTTC,CASSVGGAGAYEQFF
.,TRBD2,TRBV6-6,TRBJ2-5,TGTGCCAGCAGTTACACTAGCGGGGGGGCGGGGAGACGGGAGACCCAGTACTTC,CASSYTSGGAGRRETQYF
.,.,TRBV6-1,TRBJ2-2,TGTGCCAGCAGGAATAACAGGGTTGGCACCGGGGAGCTGTTTTTT,CASRNNRVGTGELFF
many,.,TRBV7-3,TRBJ2-1,TGTGCCAGCAGCCTGGGAACCGTGGAAGAGCAGTTCTTC,CASSLGTVEEQFF
.,TRBD2,TRBV2,TRBJ2-3,TGTGCCAGCATTCCTACTGGACTAGCGGGCACAGATACGCAGTATTTT,CASIPTGLAGTDTQYF
few,.,TRBV6-1,TRBJ1-4,TGTGCCAGCAGTTCCCAGTTGCGAGAAAAACTGTTTTTT,CASSSQLREKLFF
.,TRBD1,TRBV20-1,TRBJ1-5,TGCGGTGCTAGATTGGGGACAGGGGGAAAAGTTTATAGCAATCAGCCCCAGCATTTT,CGARLGTGGKVYSNQPQHF
few,.,TRBV5-1,TRBJ2-3,TGCGCCAGCGGCTTGGGCGGGTATAGCACAGATACGCAGTATTTT,CASGLGGYSTDTQYF
.,TRBD1,TRBV12-3/TRBV12-4,TRBJ1-6,TGTGCCAGCAGTTCAGCAACAGGGGTTAATTCACCCCTCCACTTT,CASSSATGVNSPLHF
.,TRBD2,TRBV29-1,TRBJ2-3,TGCAGCGTTGAAGACCGGACTAGGAGTCCAGATACGCAGTATTTT,CSVEDRTRSPDTQYF
few,.,TRBV6-1,TRBJ1-4,TGTGCCAGCAGTGAGCCGGCGGGGGGCGTCTATGAAAAACTGTTTTTT,CASSEPAGGVYEKLFF
many,.,TRBV20-1,TRBJ1-2,TGCAGTGCTAGAGATTTCGGCAGTTCTAACTATGGCTACACCTTC,CSARDFGSSNYGYTF
many,.,TRBV5-5,TRBJ2-3,TGTGCCAGCAGCTTGGCCCCCGGAGCAGATACGCAGTATTTT,CASSLAPGADTQYF
.,.,TRBV28,TRBJ2-7,TGTGCCAGCAGGGGGAATTTGCCAGCCTACGAGCAGTACTTC,CASRGNLPAYEQYF
many,.,TRBV30,TRBJ2-7,TGTGCCTGGGGGTTGTACCCCGGGGAGCAGTACTTC,CAWGLYPGEQYF
many,.,TRBV7-3,TRBJ2-1,TGTGCCAGCAGCCCAGTCGGTAGCTCAGCGCAGTTCTTC,CASSPVGSSAQFF
many,.,TRBV11-2,TRBJ2-2,TGTGCCAGCAGCTCATCGAACACCGGGGAGCTGTTTTTT,CASSSSNTGELFF
many,.,TRBV20-1,TRBJ2-7,TGCAGTGCTAGTCAACCGATTGTGCAGTACTTC,CSASQPIVQYF
few,.,TRBV14,TRBJ1-1,TGTGCCAGCAGCCAAGATCTGGCGATTTCGACTGAAGCTTTCTTT,CASSQDLAISTEAFF